These 28 T cell receptor beta chains were all obtained from the same sample, sequenced in a study of PD-L1 blockade in urothelial cancer. Stated time point: pretreatment peripheral blood. The repertoire was sequenced with immunoSEQ multiplex PCR; TCRdb's copy has only in-frame clones and lacks some. The sample records tens of thousands of clones, 86% being singletons. Sequencing used PBMCs, obtained around atezolizumab (anti-PD-L1) treatment. Receptor source: a man aged 55 to 70 with urothelial cancer.

This rearrangement joins TRBV5-8 to TRBJ2-3; no reliable D call. The CDR3 sequence is 17 residues long. Between the trimmed V and J ends, which lost 4 bases and 0 bases, there was a span of 18 bases. Germline CDR1 SGHTS, CDR2 YDEGEE. The CDR3 DNA sequence: TGTGCCAGCAGCATCGGCCTCCCCGGGTTTAGCACAGATACGCAGTATTTT. It yields the protein CASSIGLPGFSTDTQYF.

The chain employs TRBV30 and TRBJ1-6, with D maybe TRBD1 (6 bases). Trimming shortened V by 2 bases and J by 10 bases, and 18 bases separated the two germline ends. CDR3 size: 15 residues. CDR1 and CDR2 (germline): GTSNPN, SVGIG (reference sequence). CDR3 coding DNA: TGTGCCTGGAGTATCGGCATACAGGGTGGATCACCCCTCCACTTT. Amino acids: CAWSIGIQGGSPLHF. Using reference TRBV30 and TRBJ1-6 for the parts outside the CDR3, the full variable domain is SQTIHQWPATLVQPVGSPLSLECTVEGTSNPNLYWYRQAAGRGLQLLFYSVGIGQISSEVPQNLSASRPQDRQFILSSKKLLLSDSGFYLCAWSIGIQGGSPLHFGNGTRLTVT.

The chain couples TRBV7-9 to TRBJ1-5, with D possibly matching TRBD1 (5 bases). The CDR3 length is 15 residues. The germline V gene has CDR1 SEHNR and CDR2 FQNEAQ (reference sequence). Trimming took 6 bases from V and 0 from J, leaving 12 bases between them. CDR3 nucleotide sequence: TGTGCCAGCAGGGCTGGGGGGGGTAGCAATCAGCCCCAGCATTTT. Translated, it gives CASRAGGGSNQPQHF.

The chain has TRBV27 and TRBJ1-4, with 7 bases fitting TRBD1. Germline CDR1 is MNHEY and CDR2 is SMNVEV (reference sequence). The ends lost 4 bases at V and 2 bases at J; junction bases unmatched: 1. The CDR3 consists of 14 residues. The CDR3 DNA reads TGTGCCAGCAGTTCAGGGGGTACTAATGAAAAACTGTTTTTT. This sequence encodes CASSSGGTNEKLFF.

The CDR3, as DNA: TGTGCCAGCAGACCTAGCGGGGGGGCAGGCGGGGAGCTGTTTTTT. This gives the protein CASRPSGGAGGELFF. J is TRBJ2-2 and V is TRBV28; TRBD2 matches at 12 bases. The J segment lost 7 bases and the V segment lost 6 bases, leaving 6 bases of the junction unmatched. The CDR3 totals 15 residues. Germline CDR1 MDHEN, CDR2 SYDVKM.

The chain combines TRBV5-6 with TRBJ2-3, with 10 nucleotides matching TRBD2. Trimming removed 4 bases from V and 2 bases from J; junction bases left unmatched: 7. The CDR3 runs 16 residues. Germline V gene sequence: CDR1 SGHDT, CDR2 YYEEEE. CDR3 bases: TGTGCCAGCAGCAGATTAGCGGGGGGTACCACAGATACGCAGTATTTT. This sequence encodes CASSRLAGGTTDTQYF.

The chain couples TRBV6-5 to TRBJ1-2; 7 positions match TRBD1. The trim removed 5 bases at V and 8 bases at J, leaving 2 bases unmatched. The CDR3 runs to 11 residues. Germline assignment: CDR1 MNHEY and CDR2 SVGAGI. The CDR3, as DNA: TGTGCCAGCAGTGACAGGGTAGGCTACACCTTC. It encodes CASSDRVGYTF.

This clone was recorded once. This rearrangement joins TRBV7-9 to TRBJ2-7; TRBD2 matches 7 bases. Germline values: CDR1 SEHNR, CDR2 FQNEAQ (reference sequence). This CDR3 contains 13 residues. With V trimmed by 5 bases and J by 6 bases, 7 bases remained unmatched. CDR3 sequence: CASSGEGLGEQYF. The CDR3 DNA reads TGTGCCAGCAGCGGGGAGGGGTTGGGCGAGCAGTACTTC.

The rearrangement joins TRBV14 to TRBJ2-3, with D hard to call. V lost 3 bases and J lost 6, with 4 bases in between. This CDR3 has 11 amino acids. CDR1 SGHDN and CDR2 FVKESK come from the germline V gene. The CDR3 bases are TGTGCCAGCAGCCACGCGGATACGCAGTATTTT. Protein product: CASSHADTQYF.

The gene calls are TRBV5-6 and TRBJ2-3, with 9 bases matching TRBD1. Trimming cost V 2 bases and J 5 bases; bases outside gene matches: 6. The CDR3 covers 15 residues. The germline gives CDR1 SGHDT, CDR2 YYEEEE. The CDR3 reads CASSFAGTGQDTQYF. The DNA for the CDR3 is TGTGCCAGCAGCTTTGCCGGGACAGGGCAAGATACGCAGTATTTT.

In this sample, this clone turned up a few times. This sequence joins TRBV15 and TRBJ1-1; a weak D match, TRBD1 (5 bases). Germline V gene data show CDR1 as LNHNV and CDR2 as YYDKDF (reference sequence). Deletions cut 0 bases from V and 4 bases from J, with 9 bases between. The CDR3 runs 14 residues. CDR3 sequence (DNA): TGTGCCACCAGCAGAGATCGGGGGGGCACTGAAGCTTTCTTT. It codes for CATSRDRGGTEAFF. Full variable domain (missing parts from reference TRBV15 and TRBJ1-1): DAMVIQNPRYQVTQFGKPVTLSCSQTLNHNVMYWYQQKSSQAPKLLFHYYDKDFNNEADTPDNFQSRRPNTSFCFLDIRSPGLGDTAMYLCATSRDRGGTEAFFGQGTRLTVV.

This rearrangement joins TRBV11-3 to TRBJ1-2; D is unclear. This CDR3 spans 14 amino acids. CDR1 is SGHNT, CDR2 YENEEA, per germline. V was trimmed by 4 bases and J by 4 bases, leaving 13 bases between them. CDR3 in DNA: TGTGCCAGCAGCTCCAACACCGTCACCTATGGCTACACCTTC. This encodes CASSSNTVTYGYTF. The full variable domain, with the rest looked up from reference TRBV11-3 and TRBJ1-2, is EAGVVQSPRYKIIEKKQPVAFWCNPISGHNTLYWYLQNLGQGPELLIRYENEEAVDDSQLPKDRFSAERLKGVDSTLKIQPAELGDSAVYLCASSSNTVTYGYTFGSGTRLTVV.

The chain combines TRBV28 with TRBJ2-7; TRBD1 matches 8 bases. The CDR3 extends over 15 amino acids. Looked up from germline, CDR1 is MDHEN and CDR2 is SYDVKM. Germline trimming cut 5 bases from V and 7 bases from J; bases unmatched to any gene: 13. CDR3 bases: TGTGCCAGCAGTGAAACAGGGGGGTGGATTCGGGAGCAGTACTTC. This encodes CASSETGGWIREQYF.

This clone was recorded only once. The V call is TRBV30, the J call TRBJ1-4; perhaps TRBD1 as D (5 bases). This CDR3 contains 14 residues. Germline lookup yields CDR1 GTSNPN and CDR2 SVGIG (reference sequence). V lost 2 bases and J lost 6, with 13 bases in between. The CDR3 protein is CAWSLGGVDEKLFF. For the CDR3, the DNA is TGTGCCTGGAGTTTGGGGGGGGTGGATGAAAAACTGTTTTTT. Supplemented by reference TRBV30 and TRBJ1-4, the full variable domain reads SQTIHQWPATLVQPVGSPLSLECTVEGTSNPNLYWYRQAAGRGLQLLFYSVGIGQISSEVPQNLSASRPQDRQFILSSKKLLLSDSGFYLCAWSLGGVDEKLFFGSGTQLSVL.

The sample holds one count of this clone. This rearrangement joins TRBV19 to TRBJ1-2; 9 nucleotides line up with TRBD1. The CDR3 is 15 amino acids. V was clipped by 3 bases and J by 6 bases; unmatched bases: 8. CDR1 is LNHDA, CDR2 SQIVND, per germline (reference sequence). The CDR3 nucleotides read TGTGCCAGTAGTATGGCCACAGGGGGCAGGAATGGCTACACCTTC. Residues: CASSMATGGRNGYTF.

The rearrangement links TRBV5-1 to TRBJ1-6, with 9 bases lining up with TRBD1. Looked up from germline, CDR1 is SGHRS and CDR2 is YFSETQ. The CDR3 runs 14 residues. After removal of 0 bases from V and 10 bases from J, the junction contained 2 bases not matched to a gene. CDR3 loop: CASSLDRGPSPLHF. The CDR3 DNA sequence: TGCGCCAGCAGCTTGGACAGGGGGCCCTCACCCCTCCACTTT.

This chain joins TRBV6-5 and TRBJ1-3, with 9 bases that match TRBD1. This CDR3 contains 16 residues. Germline trimming cut 4 bases from V and 1 base from J; bases unmatched to any gene: 5. Germline CDR1 MNHEY, CDR2 SVGAGI. The CDR3 DNA reads TGTGCCAGCAGTTTCTCCGGGACAGGGTCTGGAAACACCATATATTTT. Translated, it gives CASSFSGTGSGNTIYF.

The CDR3 reads CASSLDYYNEQFF. In DNA form, the CDR3 reads TGTGCCAGCAGCCTGGACTACTACAATGAGCAGTTCTTC. This chain links TRBV7-6 with TRBJ2-1; D perhaps matches TRBD2 (6 bases). Germline V gene data show CDR1 as SGHVS and CDR2 as FNYEAQ. This CDR3 has 13 residues. V was cut by 5 bases and J by 3 bases, with 8 bases left in between.

The rearrangement uses TRBV7-3 and TRBJ1-6, with D possibly being TRBD1 (6 bases). V lost 6 bases and J 8 bases, leaving 11 bases between the germline ends. This CDR3 is 13 amino acids long. Germline-derived CDR1 and CDR2 are SGHTA and FQGTGA. The CDR3 protein is CASSRGGDSPLHF. The CDR3 DNA sequence: TGTGCCAGCAGTCGAGGGGGGGATTCACCCCTCCACTTT.

This chain uses TRBV19 with TRBJ2-1; D is perhaps TRBD1 (5 bases). Germline V lookup: CDR1 LNHDA, CDR2 SQIVND (reference sequence). V lost 7 bases and J lost 3, with 13 bases in between. The CDR3 is made up of 14 amino acids. CDR3 in amino acids: CASNDRAHYNEQFF. The CDR3 DNA sequence: TGTGCCAGTAATGACAGAGCTCACTACAATGAGCAGTTCTTC.

In DNA, the CDR3 is TGTGCCTGGATCCCTGCTACGAACACTGAAGCTTTCTTT. This translates into CAWIPATNTEAFF. V gene TRBV30 combines with J gene TRBJ1-1; unclear D gene. This CDR3 has 13 amino acids. Looked up from germline, CDR1 is GTSNPN and CDR2 is SVGIG (reference sequence). Deletions cut 4 bases from V and 1 base from J, with 10 bases between.

The chain links TRBV19 to TRBJ1-1; perhaps TRBD1 as D (6 bases). The V end lost 3 bases, the J end lost 5 bases, and 16 bases lay between the germline ends. The CDR3 length is 15 residues. Germline V lookup: CDR1 LNHDA, CDR2 SQIVND (reference sequence). The DNA of the CDR3 is TGTGCCAGTAGTATGTTCGCAGGGGAATTGACTGAAGCTTTCTTT. This encodes CASSMFAGELTEAFF.

The V gene is TRBV5-1, the J gene TRBJ2-3; D gene unclear. Trimming took off 4 bases at V and 4 bases at J, with 10 bases between the two ends. Looked up from germline, CDR1 is SGHRS and CDR2 is YFSETQ. The CDR3 length is 13 residues. Here the CDR3 reads CASSPIVSDTQYF. The CDR3 coding sequence is TGCGCCAGCAGCCCTATCGTCTCAGATACGCAGTATTTT.

The rearrangement joins TRBV19 to TRBJ2-5, with 7 bases that match TRBD2. With 6 bases clipped from V and 1 base from J, the junction kept 2 bases outside the gene matches. Germline CDR1 is LNHDA and CDR2 is SQIVND (reference sequence). The length of the CDR3 is 13 residues. The DNA for the CDR3 is TGTGCCAGTAGAGAGCGGGGCCAAGAGACCCAGTACTTC. It specifies CASRERGQETQYF.

This rearrangement joins TRBV6-6 to TRBJ2-5; no clear D. The CDR3 consists of 12 residues. Trimming took off 6 bases at V and 5 bases at J, with 10 bases between the two ends. The germline gives CDR1 MNHNY, CDR2 SVGAGI (reference sequence). The CDR3 region has the DNA TGTGCCAGCAGCCCCGTTGCGGAGACCCAGTACTTC. Translated: CASSPVAETQYF.

The chain recombines TRBV7-8 with TRBJ2-1; TRBD1 matches at 9 bases. The CDR3 contains 16 residues. V lost 4 bases to trimming and J lost 4 bases; unmatched junction nucleotides: 8. The germline V gene has CDR1 SGHVS and CDR2 FQNEAQ. CDR3 in amino acids: CASSSVRDRVYNEQFF. As DNA, the CDR3 is TGTGCCAGCAGCTCGGTCCGGGACAGGGTTTACAATGAGCAGTTCTTC.

The genes are TRBV28 and TRBJ2-2; no clear D gene. V was pared by 4 bases and J by 6 bases, with 12 bases between. CDR1 and CDR2 from the germline V gene are MDHEN and SYDVKM. This CDR3 has 14 amino acids. In nucleotides, the CDR3 is TGTGCCAGCAGTTACAGTGGATTCTCCGGGGAGCTGTTTTTT. As protein: CASSYSGFSGELFF.

This rearrangement joins TRBV6-6 to TRBJ1-2; tentatively, D is TRBD1 (5 bases). This CDR3 comprises 13 residues. Trimming left V 6 bases short and J 3 bases short, with 11 bases between. CDR1 MNHNY and CDR2 SVGAGI come from the germline V gene (reference sequence). The CDR3 reads CASSRGEDYGYTF. The CDR3 coding sequence is TGTGCCAGCAGCCGAGGGGAGGACTATGGCTACACCTTC.